This TCR beta chain came from a study of OX40 agonist ivuxolimab in advanced cancers. Across the study: The study treated patients with ivuxolimab, an agonistic anti-OX40 (CD134) antibody. A history of anti-PD-1, anti-PD-L1 or anti-CTLA-4 therapy was acceptable, and over 35% had some. There were three patients with partial responses, one having hepatocellular carcinoma and two cutaneous melanoma. Findings of the study overall: Among T cells, CD8+ cells averaged more expanded clones than CD4+ cells.

Turning to this clone: The antigen is not known.

Some clones are missing from TCRdb's copy, which holds only in-frame ones; the method was immunoSEQ multiplex PCR. The table lists 85,000 to 100,000 clones, around 85% of them singletons. The sample here was CD4+ or CD8+ T cells sorted from blood, taken in a trial of the OX40 agonist ivuxolimab. This TCR was sampled from an adult with an advanced solid tumor such as melanoma, head and neck, liver or kidney cancer.

CDR3 region: CASSTRGYGANVLTF. The DNA of the CDR3 is TGTGCCAGTAGTACCCGGGGTTACGGGGCCAACGTCCTGACTTTC. This chain joins TRBV19 and TRBJ2-6; a weak D match, TRBD2 (5 bases). Germline values: CDR1 LNHDA, CDR2 SQIVND (reference sequence). V lost 4 bases and J 4 bases, leaving 11 bases between the germline ends. The CDR3 runs 15 residues. The entire variable domain, with the rest obtained from reference TRBV19 and TRBJ2-6, is as follows: DGGITQSPKYLFRKEGQNVTLSCEQNLNHDAMYWYRQDPGQGLRLIYYSQIVNDFQKGDIAEGYSVSREKKESFPLTVTSAQKNPTAFYLCASSTRGYGANVLTFGAGSRLTVL.